A single sample is the source of the 13 T cell receptor beta chains below, sequenced in a study of shared clonotypes between healthy human individuals. The method was immunoSEQ multiplex PCR; TCRdb's version includes in-frame clones alone and lacks a portion of them. Of some 2.4 million clones in the sample, under 95% were seen once. Sequencing input: naive CD4+ T cells from PBMCs. Documented subset: CD45RA+ positively selected. The receptors originated from a man younger than 30 in good health. Some clones in this sample may be carry-over from other donors' samples.

This chain uses TRBV11-2 with TRBJ2-1; D remains unclear. Germline assignment: CDR1 SGHAT and CDR2 FQNNGV. The CDR3 totals 15 residues. Trimming took 2 bases from V and 4 from J, leaving 12 bases between them. The CDR3 loop is CASSLMRLPYNEQFF. The CDR3 bases are TGTGCCAGCAGCTTAATGCGACTTCCTTACAATGAGCAGTTCTTC.

The chain combines TRBV5-1 with TRBJ2-3, with D possibly TRBD2 on 5 matching bases. Germline V CDR1 and CDR2: SGHRS, YFSETQ. The CDR3 length is 16 residues. The ends were cut back, 4 bases at V and 5 bases at J, with 20 bases in the middle. The CDR3 loop reads CASSLHVSGTRDTQYF. CDR3 DNA sequence: TGCGCCAGCAGCCTGCACGTTTCGGGAACTCGAGATACGCAGTATTTT.

V is TRBV6-1 and J is TRBJ1-5; weak D call: TRBD1 (5 bases). This CDR3 is built from 15 residues. The germline V gene has CDR1 MNHNS and CDR2 SASEGT. Trimming removed 1 base from V and 2 bases from J, with 9 bases in between. In DNA form, the CDR3 reads TGTGCCAGCAGTGAAGACTGGGGCGGCAATCAGCCCCAGCATTTT. Encoded protein: CASSEDWGGNQPQHF.

CDR3 sequence (DNA): TGTGCCAGCACAACAGGGGGCACTGGGGCCAACGTCCTGACTTTC. Amino acids: CASTTGGTGANVLTF. V and J are TRBV5-5 and TRBJ2-6, with 9 bases aligning to TRBD1. CDR1 is SGHKS, CDR2 YYEKEE, per germline (reference sequence). The CDR3 is 15 amino acids. The V segment lost 6 bases and the J segment 2 bases; nucleotides outside the gene matches: 3.

This clone appeared once. The V call is TRBV7-9, the J call TRBJ2-7; D gene unclear. V lost 7 bases and J 0 bases, leaving 4 bases between the germline ends. The CDR3 contains 11 residues. Germline CDR1 and CDR2: SEHNR and FQNEAQ (reference sequence). In DNA form, the CDR3 reads TGTGCCAGCACAGCCTCCTACGAGCAGTACTTC. Translated, it gives CASTASYEQYF.

Turning to this clone: The sample has other DNA sequences that encode this CDR3 too. The chain couples TRBV18 to TRBJ1-2; a weak D match, TRBD1 (5 bases). The length of the CDR3 is 13 residues. Germline-derived CDR1 and CDR2 are KGHSH and LQKENI. V shed 6 bases and J shed 0 bases, with 8 bases lying between them. Here the CDR3 reads CASSPGSNYGYTF. The CDR3 DNA follows: TGTGCCAGCTCTCCAGGGTCTAACTATGGCTACACCTTC.

The chain recombines TRBV18 with TRBJ2-7; 8 nucleotides match TRBD1. V lost 6 bases, J lost 2 bases, and 6 bases stayed unmatched. Germline values: CDR1 KGHSH, CDR2 LQKENI. There are 14 residues in the CDR3. The CDR3: CASSQDREAYEQYF. DNA of the CDR3: TGTGCCAGCTCCCAGGACAGGGAGGCCTACGAGCAGTACTTC.

CDR3 in DNA: TGTGCCAGCAGCCCCCGTGCAGCTGCAACTAATGAAAAACTGTTTTTT. This gives the protein CASSPRAAATNEKLFF. The chain carries TRBV9 and TRBJ1-4; D gene unclear. The CDR3 loop spans 16 amino acids. The V and J ends lost 4 bases and 0 bases respectively, with 13 bases between them. The germline CDR1 and CDR2 sequences are SGDLS and YYNGEE.

With respect to this clone: It is unclear where the CDR3 begins or ends on the DNA, so no DNA is shown, and the CDR3 is as TCRdb lists it. V is TRBV28 and J is TRBJ2-1; the table's D call TRBD2 went unverified against the DNA. Germline assignment: CDR1 MDHEN and CDR2 SYDVKM. The CDR3 length equals 17 residues, ends included. The CDR3 loop reads CASSSSVAGGAYNEQFF.

The rearrangement uses TRBV19 and TRBJ1-5; D may be TRBD1 (5 bases). This CDR3 region has 17 residues. V was clipped by 7 bases and J by 0 bases, with 19 bases between them. Germline CDR1 reads LNHDA; CDR2 reads SQIVND (reference sequence). The CDR3 DNA reads as TGTGCCAGTACGGGCAGGGCCCTGCCTTATAGCAATCAGCCCCAGCATTTT. As protein: CASTGRALPYSNQPQHF.

The V call is TRBV6-1, the J call TRBJ1-2; a weak D match, TRBD1 (6 bases). This CDR3 spans 16 amino acids. Trimming stripped 3 bases from V and 6 bases from J, with 20 bases between. Per germline, CDR1 MNHNS and CDR2 SASEGT. DNA of the CDR3: TGTGCCAGCAGTGACCCCCAGGGGACGGTATTGCATGGCTACACCTTC. Protein sequence: CASSDPQGTVLHGYTF.

This rearrangement joins TRBV18 to TRBJ1-2; 8 positions match TRBD1. The germline CDR1 and CDR2 sequences are KGHSH and LQKENI. J was trimmed by 6 bases and V by 3 bases; bases with no gene match: 6. The CDR3 consists of 14 residues. CDR3 DNA: TGTGCCAGCTCACCCGGACAGGGTGTAGATGGCTACACCTTC. It yields the protein CASSPGQGVDGYTF.

The gene calls are TRBV30 and TRBJ2-5, with 7 bases that match TRBD1. The trim removed 4 bases at V and 1 base at J, leaving 9 bases unmatched. CDR3 length: 15 amino acids. Germline V lookup: CDR1 GTSNPN, CDR2 SVGIG (reference sequence). CDR3 sequence (DNA): TGTGCCTGGACCTCCGGACAGGCCTTCCAAGAGACCCAGTACTTC. Its protein is CAWTSGQAFQETQYF.